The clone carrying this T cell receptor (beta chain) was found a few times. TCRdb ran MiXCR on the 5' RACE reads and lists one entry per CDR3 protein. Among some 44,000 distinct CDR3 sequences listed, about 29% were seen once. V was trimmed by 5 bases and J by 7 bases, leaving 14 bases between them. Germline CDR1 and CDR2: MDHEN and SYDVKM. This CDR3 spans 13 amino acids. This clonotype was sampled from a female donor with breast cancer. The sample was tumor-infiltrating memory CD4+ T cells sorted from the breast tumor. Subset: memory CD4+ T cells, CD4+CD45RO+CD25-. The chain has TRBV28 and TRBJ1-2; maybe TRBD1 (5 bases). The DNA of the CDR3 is TGTGCCAGCAGTCCCGTGGCAGGGCTTGGCTACACCTTC. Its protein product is CASSPVAGLGYTF.